This TCR beta chain was observed in a study of post-analysis software for immune sequencing data. General observations from the study: Patients carried five TRBV segments more frequently than controls did, and TRBV5-6, TRBV5-1 and TRBV20-1 were among them.

Tagging with unique molecular identifiers was a feature of the TCR beta cDNA libraries. TCRdb used MiXCR to reprocess the PCR reads, holding one entry per CDR3 protein. This sample has a few hundred thousand distinct CDR3 sequences; 36% occur once, and the top ten carry more than 4%. CDR1 MGHRA and CDR2 YSYEKL come from the germline V gene. The length of the CDR3 is 15 residues. In its sample, this clonotype was seen once. The antigen is undetermined. Possible read error: a much larger clone is one base away. This TCR was recovered from a girl aged 10 to 17 with multiple sclerosis. The chain uses TRBV4-1 and TRBJ1-1; D gene unclear. Sequenced material: blood. The CDR3 here is CAGSQEGGMRTEAFF. Written as DNA, the CDR3 is TGCGCCGGCAGCCAAGAGGGCGGCATGCGGACTGAAGCTTTCTTT.